The 19 T cell receptor beta chains listed next were all sequenced from one sample in a study of Ad26.COV2.S vaccination and SARS-CoV-2 variants. The treatment is: 19 received Ad26.COV2.S at low or high dose, single or two shots; a few received placebo; per-sample allocation not given. Material that was analyzed had been drawn on day 63 after the first vaccine or placebo injection. Produced via immunoSEQ multiplex PCR; TCRdb's table is partial and in-frame only. The data show over 400,000 clones, approximately 90% seen once. The input for sequencing was peripheral blood, taken in a trial of Ad26.COV2.S vaccine versus placebo. All receptors come from a person between 18 and 65 years old who received the Ad26.COV2.S COVID-19 vaccine or a placebo.

This chain joins TRBV4-1 and TRBJ1-6, with a weak D call TRBD1 (5 bases). V dropped 0 bases and J dropped 0 bases, with 12 bases sitting between them. The V gene's germline CDR1 is MGHRA and CDR2 YSYEKL. The CDR3 loop spans 18 amino acids. The CDR3 DNA reads TGCGCCAGCAGCCAAGATCAAAACAGGTTCTCCTATAATTCACCCCTCCACTTT. This sequence encodes CASSQDQNRFSYNSPLHF.

The rearrangement uses TRBV19 and TRBJ2-7; the D gene could be TRBD1 or TRBD2 (5 bases each). The V end lost 3 bases, the J end lost 6 bases, and 15 bases lay between the germline ends. Per germline, CDR1 LNHDA and CDR2 SQIVND (reference sequence). The CDR3 loop spans 14 amino acids. In DNA, the CDR3 is TGTGCCAGTAGTATGGGTCAGGGAGCGGTCGAGCAGTACTTC. As protein: CASSMGQGAVEQYF.

The chain has TRBV19 and TRBJ2-7; D is possibly TRBD1 (6 bases). Germline values: CDR1 LNHDA, CDR2 SQIVND (reference sequence). Deletions cut 5 bases from V and 2 bases from J, with 10 bases between. The CDR3 loop spans 13 amino acids. The CDR3 coding sequence is TGTGCCAGTAGTCACGGACAGACCTACGAGCAGTACTTC. Its translation is CASSHGQTYEQYF.

The genes are TRBV24-1 and TRBJ2-5, with TRBD1 as a possible D gene (6 bases). Germline values: CDR1 KGHDR, CDR2 SFDVKD. CDR3 length: 12 amino acids. With 5 bases removed from V and 7 bases from J, the gap between germline ends came to 10 bases. CDR3 sequence reads: CATSAQGRTQYF. DNA for the CDR3: TGTGCCACCAGTGCCCAGGGGAGGACCCAGTACTTC.

The genes are TRBV21-1 and TRBJ1-5; the table's D gene call, TRBD1, was not cross checked with the DNA. TRBV21-1 is designated a pseudogene. There are 15 residues in the CDR3. The CDR3 DNA reads as TGTGCCAGCAGCAACTCTTCAGGGGCCCATCAGCCCCAGCATTTT. The encoded protein is CASSNSSGAHQPQHF.

This rearrangement joins TRBV19 to TRBJ1-3; TRBD1 might be the D (5 bases). With 7 bases removed from V and 4 bases from J, the gap between germline ends came to 14 bases. The CDR3 loop spans 14 amino acids. Germline loops: CDR1 LNHDA, CDR2 SQIVND (reference sequence). For the CDR3, the DNA is TGTGCCAGTATTAGCAGGGTCGCCGGAAACACCATATATTTT. It codes for CASISRVAGNTIYF. Based on the CDR3 plus reference TRBV19 and TRBJ1-3, the full variable domain is DGGITQSPKYLFRKEGQNVTLSCEQNLNHDAMYWYRQDPGQGLRLIYYSQIVNDFQKGDIAEGYSVSREKKESFPLTVTSAQKNPTAFYLCASISRVAGNTIYFGEGSWLTVV.

The genes are TRBV27 and TRBJ1-6; 11 bases align to TRBD1. Germline CDR1 is MNHEY and CDR2 is SMNVEV (reference sequence). The junction had 9 bases not matched to a gene; V was cut back by 3 bases and J by 5 bases. The CDR3 contains 18 residues. CDR3 nucleotide sequence: TGTGCCAGCAGTTTCCTGGGACAGGGGGTTGAGAATAATTCACCCCTCCACTTT. Translation gives CASSFLGQGVENNSPLHF.

This clone was seen just once. The V and J genes are TRBV14 and TRBJ1-1, with unresolved D. CDR1 and CDR2 (germline): SGHDN, FVKESK. This CDR3 has 13 amino acids. The V end lost 2 bases, the J end lost 4 bases, and 8 bases lay between the germline ends. The CDR3, as DNA: TGTGCCAGCAGCCAACGGGGTTCCACTGAAGCTTTCTTT. Translation gives CASSQRGSTEAFF. The complete variable domain, with remaining parts taken from reference TRBV14 and TRBJ1-1, reads EAGVTQFPSHSVIEKGQTVTLRCDPISGHDNLYWYRRVMGKEIKFLLHFVKESKQDESGMPNNRFLAERTGGTYSTLKVQPAELEDSGVYFCASSQRGSTEAFFGQGTRLTVV.

J is TRBJ2-7 and V is TRBV5-6; D gene uncertain. Germline loops: CDR1 SGHDT, CDR2 YYEEEE. Trimming cost V 1 base and J 0 bases, with 11 bases left between them. CDR3 size: 15 residues. The CDR3, as DNA: TGTGCCAGCAGCTTGTCTCAGCTTCCCTCCTACGAGCAGTACTTC. Translation: CASSLSQLPSYEQYF.

The gene calls are TRBV7-6 and TRBJ2-1; unclear D gene. Germline values: CDR1 SGHVS, CDR2 FNYEAQ. The CDR3 sequence is 15 residues long. Between the trimmed V and J ends, which lost 2 bases and 0 bases, there was a span of 8 bases. CDR3 loop: CASSLRIDSYNEQFF. DNA of the CDR3: TGTGCCAGCAGCTTAAGGATTGACTCCTACAATGAGCAGTTCTTC.

The chain recombines TRBV6-5 with TRBJ2-2, with 7 nucleotides matching TRBD1. The CDR3 totals 14 residues. Germline V CDR1 and CDR2: MNHEY, SVGAGI. With V trimmed by 6 bases and J by 7 bases, 8 bases remained unmatched. CDR3 region: CASRRQGRGGELFF. DNA of the CDR3: TGTGCCAGCAGACGACAGGGAAGGGGCGGGGAGCTGTTTTTT.

The chain combines TRBV27 with TRBJ1-2; perhaps TRBD1 as D (5 bases). Trimming pared 5 bases from V and 5 bases from J, leaving 9 bases between. CDR1 is MNHEY and CDR2 is SMNVEV in the germline V gene (reference sequence). This CDR3 comprises 12 residues. The chain's CDR3 is CASSNQGYGYTF. The CDR3 DNA follows: TGTGCCAGCAGTAATCAGGGATATGGCTACACCTTC.

The rearrangement links TRBV28 to TRBJ2-7; D remains unclear. Looked up from germline, CDR1 is MDHEN and CDR2 is SYDVKM. The CDR3 loop spans 13 amino acids. V was shortened by 0 bases and J by 3 bases, with 6 bases between the two germline ends. The CDR3 loop reads CASSLWGIYEQYF. CDR3 DNA: TGTGCCAGCAGTTTATGGGGTATCTACGAGCAGTACTTC.

The V gene is TRBV19, the J gene TRBJ2-1; D call uncertain. This CDR3 spans 12 amino acids. V gave up 5 bases and J gave up 4 bases, with 6 bases separating them. The germline gives CDR1 LNHDA, CDR2 SQIVND (reference sequence). Written as DNA, the CDR3 is TGTGCCAGTAGTCAAGAGTACAATGAGCAGTTCTTC. It translates to CASSQEYNEQFF.

The rearrangement uses TRBV6-5 and TRBJ2-5; possibly TRBD2 for D (6 bases). The germline CDR1 and CDR2 sequences are MNHEY and SVGAGI. The CDR3 runs 14 residues. Trimming removed 6 bases from V and 5 bases from J, with 16 bases in between. The CDR3 DNA reads TGTGCCAGCAGCCACGTCCCGGGGAGGGAGACCCAGTACTTC. Translation gives CASSHVPGRETQYF.

This chain links TRBV24-1 with TRBJ1-1; no firm D call. CDR1 is KGHDR and CDR2 is SFDVKD in the germline V gene. This CDR3 has 12 amino acids. The V end was cut by 12 bases, the J end by 1 base, with 11 bases between. Here the CDR3 reads CAEGGGNTEAFF. CDR3 nucleotide sequence: TGTGCCGAAGGAGGCGGGAACACTGAAGCTTTCTTT.

CDR3 loop: CASSQRTARGNEQFF. In nucleotides, the CDR3 is TGTGCCAGCAGCCAAAGGACAGCCAGAGGAAATGAGCAGTTCTTC. This chain joins TRBV5-5 and TRBJ2-1; maybe TRBD1 (6 bases). CDR1 SGHKS and CDR2 YYEKEE come from the germline V gene (reference sequence). V was pared by 4 bases and J by 7 bases, with 18 bases between. CDR3 length equals 15 residues.

The chain combines TRBV29-1 with TRBJ1-3; D uncertain. Trimming took off 5 bases at V and 0 bases at J, with 8 bases between the two ends. The CDR3 extends over 13 amino acids. Germline V CDR1 and CDR2: SQVTM, ANQGSEA. The DNA for the CDR3 is TGCAGCGTTAGTCCTCGCTCTGGAAACACCATATATTTT. It yields the protein CSVSPRSGNTIYF.

This clone appeared once. The chain recombines TRBV4-3 with TRBJ1-2, with D possibly being TRBD1 (5 bases). The CDR3 has 14 amino acids. CDR1 LGHNA and CDR2 YSLEER come from the germline V gene. V was trimmed by 5 bases and J by 0 bases, leaving 10 bases between them. The CDR3 here is CASSSGFANYGYTF. CDR3 DNA: TGCGCCAGCAGCTCAGGGTTTGCTAACTATGGCTACACCTTC.